This TCR beta chain was identified in a study of glioma-infiltrating T cells. Study results and caveats: Tissue-blood divergence was below expectation in non-neoplastic patients, above in gliomas.

TCR alpha and beta CDR3 regions were amplified from RNA using iRepertoire nested multiplex PCR. TCRdb called the multiplex PCR reads again in MiXCR, with one record for every CDR3 protein. Here the sample spans 100,000 to 150,000 distinct CDR3 sequences, roughly 20% being singletons. Many counts were recorded for this clonotype. As yet, its antigen is unknown. V gave up 10 bases and J gave up 5 bases, with 14 bases separating them. The length of the CDR3 is 13 residues. Germline CDR1 and CDR2: ENHRY and SYGVKD. J is TRBJ1-4 and V is TRBV10-3, with a possible D match to TRBD1 (5 bases). The TCR was taken from a human donor with low-grade glioma or glioblastoma, undergoing nonglioma brain surgery, or in good health (not recorded which). The sequenced material came from glioma tissue, nonneoplastic brain tissue, or PBMCs (not recorded which). CDR3 sequence (DNA): TGTGCCACCATGACAGAGAGGAATGAAAAACTGTTTTTT. It specifies CATMTERNEKLFF.